These T cell receptor beta chains were read from a single sample in a study of cytomegalovirus exposure and HLA in healthy donors. The assay was immunoSEQ multiplex PCR, and TCRdb's table has in-frame clones only and misses some. This table holds about 190,000 clones, 86% found once. The source material was PBMCs. The receptors here all came from a young woman in good health and CMV-seronegative. Both conserved end residues are part of each CDR3.

cdr3_aa j_call v_call cdr3_length
CASSESVQETQYF TRBJ2-5 TRBV2 13
CASSQVPGQGGTNYGYTF TRBJ1-2 TRBV4-1 18
CASSERTLTHDEQYF TRBJ2-7 TRBV6-1 15
CASFVLNYGYTF TRBJ1-2 TRBV5-1 12
CAWSALSGGGGRAEAFF TRBJ1-1 TRBV30 17
CASSRQGQTEAFF TRBJ1-1 TRBV6-5 13
CASSEPSGGARTGTDTQYF TRBJ2-3 TRBV9 19
CASSYTWDRGRSEAFF TRBJ1-1 TRBV6-6 16
CASSLASRAYSGANVLTF TRBJ2-6 TRBV7-9 18
CASRRLAGKSDTQYF TRBJ2-3 TRBV6-5 15
CAWSVRGFGDTEAFF TRBJ1-1 TRBV30 15
CASSARLSSYNSPLHF TRBJ1-6 TRBV9 16
CASSESGRGLDQPQHF TRBJ1-5 TRBV25-1 16
CAWSSWGGLNNSPPHF TRBJ1-6 TRBV30 16
CASSDRGNQPQHF TRBJ1-5 TRBV6-1 13
CASSTSTGTSGEYNEQFF TRBJ2-1 TRBV27 18
CASSPGEVTEAFF TRBJ1-1 TRBV7-6 13
CASSLVAGAGETQYF TRBJ2-5 TRBV7-9 15
CASSLRDSYNSPLHF TRBJ1-6 TRBV6-5 15
CASSPNNGIPYGYTF TRBJ1-2 TRBV19 15
CASSLASTGGSSYYGYTF TRBJ1-2 TRBV7-2 18
CASRTTESSYNEQFF TRBJ2-1 TRBV6-5 15
CASSQGYGTSSYEQYF TRBJ2-7 TRBV4-1 16
CASSLEGTGGNIQYF TRBJ2-4 TRBV5-1 15
CASSPMEEWQPYF TRBJ1-3 TRBV18 13
CASSEETRETEAFF TRBJ1-1 TRBV19 14
CAISEPAGNTNTIYF TRBJ1-3 TRBV10-3 15
CASSLGPQTNEKLFF TRBJ1-4 TRBV7-6 15
CAIKTSGNTDTQYF TRBJ2-3 TRBV2 14
CASSIVLAPSYEQYF TRBJ2-7 TRBV19 15
CASSVSRGNQPQHF TRBJ1-5 TRBV6-1 14
CASSEAGRSYGYTF TRBJ1-2 TRBV2 14
CASSVTGEPSYEQYF TRBJ2-7 TRBV9 15
CASSPWDRGQTHYEQYF TRBJ2-7 TRBV14 17
CASSLGGPNYGYTF TRBJ1-2 TRBV7-2 14
CAWSWRDSSGYTF TRBJ1-2 TRBV30 13
CASSRYFQGAGNEQFF TRBJ2-1 TRBV27 16
CAISEYGARVGEAFF TRBJ1-1 TRBV10-3 15
CASSLEGASLSGANVLTF TRBJ2-6 TRBV5-1 18
CASSPRDRGTYEQYF TRBJ2-7 TRBV18 15